Sequencing of this T cell receptor (beta chain) was carried out in a study of STAT5B mutations in CD4+ large granular lymphocyte leukemia. Study conclusions and caveats: Higher CD4+ than CD8+ T-LGLL clonality might reflect small sample size.

Concerning this clone itself: Its antigen remains unknown.

Produced via immunoSEQ multiplex PCR; TCRdb's table is partial and in-frame only. The data hold about 33,000 clones, with roughly 74% observed a single time. CDR1 and CDR2 (germline): MNHEY, SMNVEV (reference sequence). Trimming removed 5 bases from V and 4 bases from J; junction bases left unmatched: 17. The CDR3 has 17 amino acids. The sequenced material came from CD4+ T cells from blood buffy coats. The sequence came from a human donor in good health. The genes are TRBV27 and TRBJ2-7; 7 positions match TRBD1. DNA of the CDR3: TGTGCCAGCAGTCCCACACGTGCAGGACAGGTCGTTTACGAGCAGTACTTC. It yields the protein CASSPTRAGQVVYEQYF.